Listed here are 22 T cell receptor beta chains from one sample, sequenced in a study of molecular identifiers for immune sequencing clone quantification (dated by TCRdb to 2017 to 2018). Receptor libraries were prepared by PCR. The data were produced on an Illumina HiSeq 4000. Through fastp at Q25 and MiXCR, TCRdb rebuilt clones from the public reads, retaining in-frame beta chains. For every CDR3 protein sequence, its rows merge into one entry that carries the most common genes and DNA. The sample table shows about 640,000 distinct CDR3 sequences, and nearly 20% are seen once. The ten largest clones add up to around 0.9% of the sample. Source material: naive CD8+ T cells from blood, with Jurkat cell RNA spiked in. The cell subset or site label of this sample denotes: FACS-sorted CD8+CD4-CCR7+CD45RA+ naive T cells. The receptors derive from a human donor in good health. Some libraries in this study had Jurkat cell RNA spiked in.

This clonotype has a count of ten or more. The CDR3 region has the DNA TGCAGTGCTAGAGTGAAGCGGGGCCACGAGCAGTACTTC. This codes for CSARVKRGHEQYF. V and J are TRBV20-1 and TRBJ2-7, with 7 bases fitting TRBD2. Germline V gives CDR1 DFQATT, CDR2 SNEGSKA (reference sequence). The CDR3 contains 13 residues. Trimming cost V 1 base and J 5 bases; bases outside gene matches: 5.

About this clonotype: The germline gene is not matched at one end of the junction; a read error may be the cause. This chain joins TRBV29-1 and TRBJ2-1; 8 bases line up with TRBD2. Germline lookup yields CDR1 SQVTM and CDR2 ANQGSEA. The CDR3 runs to 16 residues. Here the CDR3 DNA reads TGCAGCGTTATAGGGAAGCGGGGGAGCTCCTACAATGGGCAGTTCTTC. Translated, it gives CSVIGKRGSSYNGQFF.

This clonotype was observed a handful of times. The J gene is TRBJ1-1, the V gene TRBV4-3, with D possibly matching TRBD1 (5 bases). In germline, CDR1 is LGHNA, CDR2 YSLEER. CDR3 length: 14 amino acids. Deletions cut 0 bases from V and 6 bases from J, with 11 bases between. CDR3 sequence: CASSQDGGAAEAFF. In nucleotides, the CDR3 is TGCGCCAGCAGCCAAGATGGCGGGGCCGCTGAAGCTTTCTTT.

With respect to this clonotype: With a much larger clone just one base away, this may be a read error. The chain is built from TRBV11-2 and TRBJ2-3; the match to TRBD1 covers 8 bases. CDR1 and CDR2 (germline): SGHAT, FQNNGV. V gave up 7 bases and J gave up 6 bases; unmatched junction bases: 15. The CDR3 totals 16 residues. The DNA for the CDR3 is TGTGCCAGCATGGAGCTGGGACAGGCTCTTGTGGATACGCAGTATTTT. It yields the protein CASMELGQALVDTQYF. Full variable domain (missing parts from reference TRBV11-2 and TRBJ2-3): EAGVAQSPRYKIIEKRQSVAFWCNPISGHATLYWYQQILGQGPKLLIQFQNNGVVDDSQLPKDRFSAERLKGVDSTLKIQPAKLEDSAVYLCASMELGQALVDTQYFGPGTRLTVL.

This clonotype was recorded many times. This chain uses TRBV4-1 with TRBJ1-1, with D possibly being TRBD1 (6 bases). Per germline, CDR1 MGHRA and CDR2 YSYEKL. Deletions cut 0 bases from V and 5 bases from J, with 13 bases between. The CDR3 has 15 residues. CDR3 residues: CASSQEGTSGTEAFF. CDR3 DNA sequence: TGCGCCAGCAGCCAAGAAGGGACATCAGGGACTGAAGCTTTCTTT.

This clonotype appeared a few times. This chain connects TRBV11-2 to TRBJ2-1; 12 bases agree with TRBD2. Trimming at V came to 1 base and at J to 0 bases, leaving 7 bases not matched to a gene. Germline CDR1 is SGHAT and CDR2 is FQNNGV. The CDR3 is made up of 19 amino acids. The CDR3 DNA sequence: TGTGCCAGCAGCTTAGGTGGGACTAGCGGGTCACCCTCCTACAATGAGCAGTTCTTC. It encodes CASSLGGTSGSPSYNEQFF.

This clonotype was observed many times. The chain recombines TRBV28 with TRBJ1-5, with TRBD1 identical over 8 bases. The length of the CDR3 is 16 residues. Germline CDR1 MDHEN, CDR2 SYDVKM. The ends lost 2 bases at V and 5 bases at J; junction bases unmatched: 8. The CDR3 DNA sequence: TGTGCCAGCAGTTTACTCCCAGGGGGCGCTGATCAGCCCCAGCATTTT. Translation: CASSLLPGGADQPQHF.

This clonotype came up many times. The gene calls are TRBV5-6 and TRBJ1-1; D ambiguous. Germline CDR1 and CDR2: SGHDT and YYEEEE. This CDR3 is built from 14 residues. Trimming cost V 3 bases and J 1 base, with 10 bases left between them. The DNA of the CDR3 is TGTGCCAGCAGCTACGACCGAAGGAACACTGAAGCTTTCTTT. It is translated as CASSYDRRNTEAFF.

About this clonotype itself: A much larger clone sits a single nucleotide away, making a read error possible. Lacking the conserved final phenylalanine or tryptophan, this CDR3 likely reflects a read error. The chain is built from TRBV27 and TRBJ2-7; 8 nucleotides agree with TRBD2. Trimming removed 2 bases from V and 3 bases from J; junction bases left unmatched: 3. Germline assignment: CDR1 MNHEY and CDR2 SMNVEV (reference sequence). The CDR3 sequence is 14 residues long. CDR3: CASSLGGGIYEQYS. In DNA form, the CDR3 reads TGTGCCAGCAGTTTAGGCGGGGGGATCTACGAGCAGTACTCC.

This clonotype appeared many times. The J gene is TRBJ2-1, the V gene TRBV24-1, with D unclear. The germline gives CDR1 KGHDR, CDR2 SFDVKD. There are 13 residues in the CDR3. The V end was cut by 4 bases, the J end by 8 bases, with 11 bases between. The CDR3 bases are TGTGCCACCAGTGAATCCCGATTCCATGAGCAGTTCTTC. This codes for CATSESRFHEQFF.

This clonotype was seen ten or more times. This chain joins TRBV6-5 and TRBJ1-1; TRBD1 is a possible D gene (6 bases). Germline-derived CDR1 and CDR2 are MNHEY and SVGAGI. Trimming removed 4 bases at V and 3 bases at J, with 15 bases between. This CDR3 has 15 amino acids. In DNA form, the CDR3 reads TGTGCCAGCAGTTTTCACAGGGATGGGGACACTGAAGCTTTCTTT. Protein sequence: CASSFHRDGDTEAFF.

This clonotype was found many times. The chain employs TRBV24-1 and TRBJ2-3; possible D gene TRBD1, 6 bases. V lost 1 base and J lost 7, with 14 bases in between. The CDR3 is 15 amino acids. Germline-derived CDR1 and CDR2 are KGHDR and SFDVKD. The CDR3 loop reads CATSDFVQGRYTQYF. The CDR3 coding sequence is TGTGCCACCAGTGATTTTGTCCAGGGGCGATATACGCAGTATTTT.

This clonotype occurred many times. The rearrangement links TRBV12-3 or TRBV12-4 to TRBJ1-1; the D is unclear. This CDR3 is built from 14 residues. The germline V and J ends were trimmed by 3 bases and 1 base, with 9 bases remaining between them. The chain's CDR3 is CASSFGTENTEAFF. For the CDR3, the DNA is TGTGCCAGCAGTTTCGGTACAGAGAACACTGAAGCTTTCTTT.

Comment on this clonotype: A single base separates this from a much larger clone, so it may be a read error. The chain has TRBV7-9 and TRBJ2-7, with D tentatively TRBD1 (5 bases). Trimming removed 0 bases from V and 6 bases from J, with 9 bases in between. CDR1 is SEHNR, CDR2 FQNEAQ, per germline (reference sequence). The CDR3 totals 13 residues. CDR3 amino acids: CASSLAGAIEQYF. DNA for the CDR3: TGTGCCAGCAGCTTAGCTGGGGCAATCGAGCAGTACTTC.

This chain joins TRBV30 and TRBJ2-5, with D hard to call. The CDR3 runs 13 residues. Germline CDR1 reads GTSNPN; CDR2 reads SVGIG (reference sequence). V dropped 3 bases and J dropped 5 bases, with 13 bases sitting between them. CDR3 bases: TGTGCCTGGAGACCCCGAGGCTTCGAGACCCAGTACTTC. This translates into CAWRPRGFETQYF.

This clonotype was picked up many times. This chain uses TRBV20-1 with TRBJ2-7, with TRBD2 matching 7 bases. Germline CDR1 reads DFQATT; CDR2 reads SNEGSKA (reference sequence). The CDR3 runs 14 residues. V dropped 0 bases and J dropped 2; count of bases not matched to a gene: 4. CDR3 in DNA: TGCAGTGCTAGAGAGCTAGCGGCGCCCTACGAGCAGTACTTC. Its protein product is CSARELAAPYEQYF.

At least ten counts were recorded for this clonotype. The chain couples TRBV18 to TRBJ1-1; D ambiguous. The CDR3 runs 16 residues. Trimming removed 0 bases from V and 2 bases from J, with 13 bases in between. The germline V gene encodes CDR1 KGHSH and CDR2 LQKENI. CDR3 protein: CASSPPGSASNTEAFF. The CDR3 nucleotides read TGTGCCAGCTCACCACCCGGTTCGGCCTCAAACACTGAAGCTTTCTTT. The whole variable domain, remainder taken from reference TRBV18 and TRBJ1-1, is NAGVMQNPRHLVRRRGQEARLRCSPMKGHSHVYWYRQLPEEGLKFMVYLQKENIIDESGMPKERFSAEFPKEGPSILRIQQVVRGDSAAYFCASSPPGSASNTEAFFGQGTRLTVV.

The CDR3 DNA follows: TGTGCCAGCAGCGTAGAGGGCAGGGGTAACTATGGCTACACCTTC. This codes for CASSVEGRGNYGYTF. The genes are TRBV9 and TRBJ1-2; D possibly corresponds to TRBD1 (6 bases). The CDR3 contains 15 residues. Trimming took 0 bases from V and 1 from J, leaving 10 bases between them. Germline CDR1 is SGDLS and CDR2 is YYNGEE.

This chain joins TRBV29-1 and TRBJ1-1; unclear D gene. The CDR3 is 13 residues long. From germline, CDR1 is SQVTM and CDR2 ANQGSEA. V was shortened by 4 bases and J by 3 bases, with 12 bases between the two germline ends. The CDR3 loop reads CSVVPGIDTEAFF. Here the CDR3 DNA reads TGCAGCGTTGTTCCAGGCATTGACACTGAAGCTTTCTTT.

The sample holds many counts of this clonotype. The rearrangement uses TRBV27 and TRBJ2-7; the D is unclear. Germline-derived CDR1 and CDR2 are MNHEY and SMNVEV (reference sequence). The CDR3 is 12 amino acids. V lost 9 bases to trimming and J lost 2 bases, with 11 bases between them. CDR3 bases: TGTGCCAGTCAGGCGGACCCCTACGAGCAGTACTTC. This translates into CASQADPYEQYF.

The chain uses TRBV4-1 and TRBJ1-5; TRBD1 might be the D (5 bases). The CDR3 sequence is 14 residues long. V shed 1 base and J shed 3 bases, with 7 bases lying between them. Germline V gene lookup returns CDR1 MGHRA and CDR2 YSYEKL. CDR3 DNA: TGCGCCAGCAGCCAAGTTGGGACCAATCAGCCCCAGCATTTT. Its translation is CASSQVGTNQPQHF.

This clonotype has at least ten counts. The rearrangement joins TRBV6-1 to TRBJ1-1, with 7 bases identical to TRBD1. V lost 8 bases to trimming and J lost 0 bases; unmatched junction nucleotides: 6. The CDR3 loop spans 14 amino acids. Germline-derived CDR1 and CDR2 are MNHNS and SASEGT. The CDR3 DNA sequence: TGTGCCAGCGGTTTACAGGGGTTGAACACTGAAGCTTTCTTT. Its translation: CASGLQGLNTEAFF.